The source of this T cell receptor (beta chain) is a study of beta chain features in type 1 diabetes. Study-wide results and caveats: Researchers report that Type 1 diabetes patients had moderately but significantly shorter TCRB CDR3s across all four CD4+ subsets. Across patients, naive, central memory and Treg TCRB repertoires exhibited apparently greater similarity than was observed across healthy donors. Insertion counts at VDJ junctions were lower in type 1 diabetes patients, who also showed more deletions there.

Sorting based on CD45RO/CCR7/CD25/CD127/CD95/CD27 separated CD4+ naive, central memory, regulatory and stem cell-like memory cells. Expressed TCRB transcripts got sequenced, as all isolated RNA was reverse transcribed. The assay was immunoSEQ multiplex PCR, and TCRdb's table has in-frame clones only and misses some. The top ten clones hold around 0.028% of a sample with more than 250,000 clones, roughly 20% of them seen once. The germline gives CDR1 SGHVS, CDR2 FQNEAQ. The CDR3 spans 15 residues. The junction had 8 bases not matched to a gene; V was cut back by 2 bases and J by 7 bases. In regard to this clone: Its specificity is unknown.

This rearrangement joins TRBV7-8 to TRBJ2-1; 7 nucleotides align to TRBD2. The TCR was taken from a woman aged 35 to 49 with type 1 diabetes. Material for sequencing was naive CD4+ T cells from blood. The CDR3 loop is CASSLLGGSGNEQFF. CDR3 in DNA: TGTGCCAGCAGCTTATTAGGCGGGAGTGGGAATGAGCAGTTCTTC.